This T cell receptor beta chain emerged from a study of cytomegalovirus exposure and HLA in healthy donors (dated by TCRdb to the late 2010s). For context, the study as a whole: According to an earlier analysis of around 600 of the donors, about 179 million T cells yielded 117 million unique TCR beta sequences and more than 250 Gb of sequence data. Typing coverage varied by locus: 629-630 donors for A, B, C, DRB1 and DQB1; about 520 for DQA1; over 600 for DPA1; approximately 450 for DPB1. Rather than drawing on any new phenotypic data, the later analysis identified candidate immune exposures from TCR beta sequences and the way those sequences occurred across donors. Among roughly 370 genotyped donors of the cohort, an average of around 240,000 unique TCR beta nucleotide sequences were sequenced per donor, around 20% of them non-productive. The genetic ancestry cluster associated with self-reported Caucasian donors included over 65% of the roughly 390 genotyped donors. Because of strong linkage in the cohort, five DR-DQ haplotypes were treated as single units for association and clustering. A later genetic analysis used genome-wide SNP genotypes for about three fifths of the 666 donors, treating that subset as a discovery cohort. A later analysis re-examined previously published TCR beta repertoires from around 670 donors and added high-resolution HLA genotyping to investigate patterns of TCR occurrence. To predict cytomegalovirus infection status, the study combined high-throughput TCR immunosequencing, statistical association of individual TCRs with disease status, and machine learning. The study profiled the T cell repertoires of hundreds of subjects by immunosequencing and related them to cytomegalovirus serostatus. The study aimed to test whether cataloging public T cell receptors could reveal signatures of past pathogen exposure. An early release that covered some 640 HLA-typed donors contained around 330 gigabases of sequencing data and tens of millions of unique TCR sequences. All discovery cohort repertoires had been generated using a single sequencing platform. HLA typing included class I and class II loci at four-digit resolution. Donor age, sex, ethnicity and CMV serostatus were compiled together with the repertoire data. An earlier analysis of some 500 of the donors applied high-throughput TCR beta sequencing to assess whether each TCR beta V gene segment acted as functional or pseudogenic. Besides the first cohort of roughly 700 subjects, a separate validation cohort made up of over 95 different subjects was used. What the research found in general, with its limitations: The study gave a list of more than 150 TCR beta chains associated with cytomegalovirus. The classifier was reported to diagnose cytomegalovirus status with high specificity and sensitivity in both the original cohort and the validation cohort. In an earlier analysis of 587 of the donors, most TCR beta V segments appeared in productive rearrangements about 87% or about 30% of the time, broadly matching IMGT annotations. A later analysis found that TCR association rates varied across HLA loci, with DRB1 alleles showing the most associated TCRs and HLA-C alleles the fewest. Several of the top co-occurrence clusters appeared to be linked to parvovirus B19, influenza, CMV and Epstein-Barr virus, according to a later analysis. Assigning TCR associations to individual alleles was difficult when HLA alleles, especially DR and DQ, strongly co-occurred. Most TCR sequences were observed very rarely across donors, whereas some public TCRs were present in many individuals. Sequencing depth was assumed to be roughly uniform across donors in the presence/absence analyses, though that assumption may not hold. This cohort had only TCR beta chains sequenced, and the lack of alpha or paired-chain data limited which features could be detected. The sequencing pipeline was judged likely to have produced a cluster of highly shared sequence variants as a technical artifact. The authors suggested that the approach could potentially be generalized to other disease states and immunological phenotypes. In vitro tests confirmed that a few of the cytomegalovirus-associated TCR beta chains recognize cytomegalovirus antigens. According to a later genetic analysis, donors in an Asian-associated ancestry cluster had fewer N-insertions in productive TCRs than the roughly 700-donor mean. A later analysis found that HLA-associated TCR beta chains were more clonally expanded and had lower generation probabilities than equally common non-associated chains. In a later analysis, about 17,000 TCR beta sequences were associated with specific HLA alleles at a false discovery rate of 0.05. The 87-base-pair reads could not distinguish some IMGT-functional V segments, including TRBV6-2 and TRBV6-3, so those segments were excluded. A further reported finding was that TCR beta sequences accurately predicted the HLA-A and HLA-B alleles for most subjects in the first cohort. Over 15 rarely observed V segments, including chromosome 9 orphons, were excluded from the earlier analysis of approximately 500 of the donors because counts were too low. According to a later analysis, most CMV-associated TCR beta chains appeared to be HLA-restricted, and the HLA associations seemed to be driven largely by CMV exposure. V-gene and J-gene trimming of TCR beta chains was associated with a missense DCLRE1C variant in a later genetic analysis, and the association was replicated in an independent cohort. HLA typing was unavailable for some donors at each locus, so association tests used only the typed subset. The only immune exposure information available for the cohort was CMV serostatus. Linkage disequilibrium might explain the correlated functional status among segregating V segments, but an unknown experimental factor could not be ruled out.

Library generation was performed with the immunoSEQ multiplex PCR assay. A mixture of 60 forward primers for TCR Vbeta segments and 13 reverse primers for TCR Jbeta segments was used in the multiplex PCR. Amplification of the CDR3 region of rearranged TCR beta genes was performed with a multiplex PCR assay on genomic DNA. Amplified TCR beta libraries were sequenced as 87-base-pair reads on the Illumina HiSeq System. The study's processing was this. A later analysis counted tens of millions of unique TCR beta chains across the 550 to 750 repertoires, and 10 million to 12 million of these chains were shared by at least two donors. To remove PCR and sequencing errors, raw reads were error-corrected and collapsed into unique sequences using a nearest-neighbor algorithm that merged closely related sequences. CDR3 sequences were aligned to IMGT reference sequences to assign V, D and J gene segments. Each retained sequence needed at least a six-nucleotide match to both a V gene segment and a J gene segment. A rearrangement was called productive if the CDR3 had no stop codons and remained in frame with V and J, and every other rearrangement was called non-productive. Following IMGT convention, CDR3 was defined as the stretch from the second conserved V-encoded cysteine to the conserved J-encoded phenylalanine. The earlier analysis of 450 to 750 of the donors excluded any sequence lacking an unambiguous match to a single V gene segment. An earlier analysis of several hundred of the donors called V segments functional above 56.7% productive rearrangements and segregating when the between-donor standard deviation exceeded 5%. A statistical classification framework was built to diagnose cytomegalovirus status from the catalog of TCR beta chain sequences. In a later analysis, V and J genes were assigned by comparing TCR nucleotide sequences against IMGT/GENE-DB human TR gene sequences. In a later analysis, CDR3 sequences and most-parsimonious VDJ recombination scenarios were assigned using the TCRdist pipeline. In a later analysis, each TCR beta chain was defined by its CDR3 amino acid sequence together with its V-gene family, and reads lacking a unique V-gene family were excluded. To address suspected cross-contamination and a sequencing artifact, a later analysis removed 592 highly shared, low-generation-probability nucleotide sequences. A later analysis calculated a clonal expansion index for each public chain from normalized within-repertoire ranks of inferred template counts. Generation probabilities in a later analysis came from a VDJ recombination model fitted to out-of-frame rearrangements, and those results were checked against IGoR. In a later analysis, hypergeometric tests were used to score TCR-TCR, TCR-HLA and TCR-CMV co-occurrence, with a repertoire-size bias correction applied to TCR pairs. False discovery rates were estimated in a later analysis by permuting HLA or CMV assignments 20 times. In a later analysis, co-occurring TCRs were grouped using DBSCAN, with TCRdist sequence similarity added in when clustering inside HLA-allele-positive subsets. Repertoires with fewer than 30,000 or more than 120,000 public chains were left out of co-occurrence clustering, as were a handful of repertoires with anomalous nucleotide sharing. TCRdb's version of the immuneACCESS table is confined to in-frame rearrangements and falls short of the full clone set. An unresolved V gene accounts for under half of the shortfall where checked; the remainder is of unknown origin. D and trimming come from the DNA, and the V and J calls and clone size come from that table. This sample gives some 150,000 clones in total; roughly 86% of them show up just once. The ten most abundant clones make up more than 2.5% of the sample.

A note on this clone: The clone's antigen remains unknown. There are no base qualities to consult, and no much larger clone falls within one base.

In total, around 600 healthy bone marrow donors made up the cohort. At the time of sampling, all cohort members were nominally healthy, though unrecorded immune exposures were likely present. The donor tested CMV seropositive, placing the donor among the 289 seropositive members of the cohort. A peripheral blood sample was provided by each donor, and peripheral blood mononuclear cells were used for TCR beta sequencing. Genomic DNA was extracted from the blood cell samples with the Qiagen DNeasy Blood Extraction Kit. In the germline V gene, CDR1 corresponds to MNHEY and CDR2 to SVGAGI. The CDR3 covers 16 residues, taking in both the cysteine and the phenylalanine. The DNA shown is the 48-base CDR3, in frame from base 1. The V end loses 0 bases and the J end loses 0 bases, and a stretch of 10 bases separates them.

The rearrangement joined TRBV6-5 to TRBJ2-3, with TRBD1 tentatively as D gene (6 bases match). Material: PBMCs. This receptor was obtained from a young man in good health and CMV-seropositive. CDR3 region: CASSYSSGTSTDTQYF. The nucleotides read TGTGCCAGCAGTTACTCCTCAGGGACAAGCACAGATACGCAGTATTTT.